This T cell receptor beta chain was captured by sequencing in a study of regulatory T cells in long-lasting Graves disease. Whole-study results and caveats: Persistent Graves' patients showed a TCR diversity that was lower than that of newly diagnosed ones. Samples came from peripheral blood alone, without thyroid tissue.

Arm-PCR of CDR3 regions and iRepertoire HTBI primers were the basis on which TCR beta libraries were built. One entry per CDR3 protein results from TCRdb running MiXCR on the multiplex PCR reads. This sample has 300,000 or so distinct CDR3 sequences, with roughly 21% found just once. Described time point: persistent/refractory GD, antithyroid drugs over 5 years with positive TRAb. The TCR library was prepared using RNA isolated from PBMCs. Graves' disease diagnosis was established per American Thyroid Association guidelines. Staff drew approximately 9.3 milliliters of peripheral blood into EDTA tubes. This clonotype was seen ten or more times. No antigen is known for it. Trimming cost V 4 bases and J 4 bases, with 16 bases left between them. Germline V gene data show CDR1 as DFQATT and CDR2 as SNEGSKA (reference sequence). The CDR3 is 14 residues long.

V gene TRBV20-1 combines with J gene TRBJ1-1; D unresolved. This sample comprised peripheral blood mononuclear cells (PBMCs), obtained when the disease was refractory, from a patient treated with antithyroid drugs. The TCR originated in a female donor with Graves disease. The chain's CDR3 is CSANTARVSTEAFF. The CDR3, as DNA: TGCAGTGCTAACACGGCGAGGGTGAGCACTGAAGCTTTCTTT.